This section outlines one T cell receptor (beta chain) sequence together with its context. Its antigen remains unidentified. Using immunoSEQ multiplex PCR, the repertoire was profiled, and TCRdb retains in-frame clones only, with some absent. The repertoire holds tens of thousands of clones, with approximately 90% as singletons. These data belong to a study of OX40 agonist ivuxolimab in advanced cancers. Study background: The dose of intravenous ivuxolimab that patients received every 2 weeks ranged from 0.01 to 10 mg/kg. Study outcomes and limitations: Antigen specificity was not determined for the expanded peripheral T cells. Clonal expansion in partial responders at 0.1-3.0 mg/kg ranked among the lowest. In CD8+ T cells, expanded clones were on average more numerous than in CD4+.

Sequencing used CD4+ or CD8+ T cells sorted from blood, obtained in a trial of the OX40 agonist ivuxolimab. This TCR derives from an adult with an advanced solid tumor such as melanoma, head and neck, liver or kidney cancer.

This CDR3 is CASRGGTQLNYGYTF. In DNA form, the CDR3 reads TGTGCCAGCAGGGGGGGGACACAACTTAACTATGGCTACACCTTC. The rearrangement joins TRBV28 to TRBJ1-2, with D perhaps TRBD1 (6 bases). CDR1 is MDHEN and CDR2 is SYDVKM in the germline V gene. This CDR3 region has 15 residues. V lost 6 bases and J lost 1, with 15 bases in between.